Listed below are T cell receptor beta chains from one sample, sequenced in a study of T cells after yellow fever vaccination. TCRdb recomputed calls from the 5' RACE reads with MiXCR, one row per CDR3 protein. The sample has 250,000 to 300,000 distinct CDR3 sequences; about 5.2% are singletons. Here the sequenced sample was CD4+ T cells sorted from PBMCs, taken on the day of the yellow fever booster vaccination. Receptor source: a man between 18 and 29 years old who received the YFV17D yellow fever vaccine. CDR3s include the opening cysteine and the closing phenylalanine or tryptophan. A D gene is named only where the DNA matches it firmly. The size field is filled for only some rows; it gives once, few, many or a size class.

j_call clone_size d_call v_call cdr3_nt cdr3_aa
TRBJ2-1 many - TRBV4-3 TGCGCCAGCAGCCAAGATTGGATACTAGTTAATGAGCAGTTCTTC CASSQDWILVNEQFF
TRBJ1-1 - TRBD1 TRBV6-5 TGTGCCAGCAGTTACATCAGGGGGAGCACTGAAGCTTTCTTT CASSYIRGSTEAFF
TRBJ1-2 many - TRBV5-5 TGTGCCAGCAGCTTACAAGCCCTGACAGCTTCTAACTATGGCTACACCTTC CASSLQALTASNYGYTF
TRBJ2-1 few - TRBV4-1 TGCGCCAGCAGCCAAGTTCTTTCTACAGTGATTTACAATGAGCAGTTCTTC CASSQVLSTVIYNEQFF
TRBJ2-5 - - TRBV10-3 TGTGCCACCAGCATGGGGCAAGAGACCCAGTACTTC CATSMGQETQYF
TRBJ1-1 - - TRBV3-1 TGTGCCAGCAGTCGAAACACGAACACTGAAGCTTTCTTT CASSRNTNTEAFF
TRBJ2-4 - - TRBV6-6 TGTGCCAGCAGTTACGGTCTACTAACGGACATTCAGTACTTC CASSYGLLTDIQYF
TRBJ2-3 many TRBD2 TRBV10-3 TGTGCCATCAGGGCGGGGGGGCATGGAGATACGCAGTATTTT CAIRAGGHGDTQYF
TRBJ2-3 few TRBD2 TRBV5-1 TGCGCCAGCAGCGGGGGACTAGCGGGGGATACGCAGTATTTT CASSGGLAGDTQYF
TRBJ1-5 - - TRBV5-1 TGCGCCAGCAGCGAGGGACCGAATAGCAATCAGCCCCAGCATTTT CASSEGPNSNQPQHF
TRBJ2-3 - - TRBV11-2 TGTGCCAGCAGCTTAGGTAGCGGAAACACAGATACGCAGTATTTT CASSLGSGNTDTQYF
TRBJ1-6 many - TRBV24-1 TGTGCCACCAGTGACCCCGGGACCAATTCACCCCTCCACTTT CATSDPGTNSPLHF
TRBJ1-5 few - TRBV18 TGTGCCAGCTCACCACCGGGGGGGGGGCGCGGGCAGCCCCAGCATTTT CASSPPGGGRGQPQHF
TRBJ2-1 - TRBD2 TRBV11-1 TGTGCCAGCAGCTCCGAACGTCCACTAGCGGGGACGCACAATGAGCAGTTCTTC CASSSERPLAGTHNEQFF
TRBJ2-5 - - TRBV7-9 TGTGCCAGTAACAGGGACCCCGGGGCCCAGTACTTC CASNRDPGAQYF
TRBJ2-1 many - TRBV11-2 TGTGCCAGCAGCTTAGGCGGGACCCCTTACAATGAGCAGTTCTTC CASSLGGTPYNEQFF